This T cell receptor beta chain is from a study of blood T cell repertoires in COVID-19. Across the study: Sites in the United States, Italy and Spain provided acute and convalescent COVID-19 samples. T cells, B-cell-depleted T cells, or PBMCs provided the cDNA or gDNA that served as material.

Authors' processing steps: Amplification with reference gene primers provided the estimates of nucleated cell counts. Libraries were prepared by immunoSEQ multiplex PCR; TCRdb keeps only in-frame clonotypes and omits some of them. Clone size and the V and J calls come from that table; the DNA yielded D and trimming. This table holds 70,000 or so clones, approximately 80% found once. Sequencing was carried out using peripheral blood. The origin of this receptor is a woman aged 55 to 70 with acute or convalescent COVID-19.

In DNA, the CDR3 is TGCAGTGCTAGTTCGGGAAGAGGGAACCTCTACGAGCAGTACTTC. Translation: CSASSGRGNLYEQYF. The gene calls are TRBV20-1 and TRBJ2-7; a weak D match, TRBD2 (5 bases). This CDR3 spans 15 amino acids. The V end was cut by 3 bases, the J end by 3 bases, with 18 bases between. Germline V gives CDR1 DFQATT, CDR2 SNEGSKA (reference sequence).